These 3 T cell receptor beta chains originate from one sample sequenced in a study of T cells in Graves' hyperthyroidism and ophthalmopathy. The CDR3 regions of TCR beta were amplified from RNA transcripts. Carried out on the TCR CDR3, a first-round RT-PCR used the HTBI primer set. TCRdb re-analysed the multiplex PCR reads in MiXCR, keeping a single row per CDR3 protein. The profile shows hundreds of thousands of distinct CDR3 sequences, 14% to 15% of them singletons. Sequencing used blood. The receptors were sampled from a man in his late teens or twenties with Graves' ophthalmopathy.

In its sample, this clonotype was seen many times. This chain joins TRBV5-1 and TRBJ2-7, with TRBD1 identical over 10 bases. The CDR3 is 16 residues long. V dropped 2 bases and J dropped 7; count of bases not matched to a gene: 12. Per the germline V gene, CDR1 is SGHRS and CDR2 is YFSETQ. CDR3 sequence (DNA): TGCGCCAGCAGCTTCCTCAGCATGGGGACAGGGGTAGAGCAGTACTTC. Translated, it gives CASSFLSMGTGVEQYF. Drawing the rest from reference TRBV5-1 and TRBJ2-7, the complete variable domain is KAGVTQTPRYLIKTRGQQVTLSCSPISGHRSVSWYQQTPGQGLQFLFEYFSETQRNKGNFPGRFSGRQFSNSRSEMNVSTLELGDSALYLCASSFLSMGTGVEQYFGPGTRLTVT.

The V and J genes are TRBV27 and TRBJ1-2, with D tentatively TRBD1 (6 bases). V lost 6 bases and J lost 8, with 22 bases in between. The CDR3 spans 15 residues. In germline, CDR1 is MNHEY, CDR2 SMNVEV (reference sequence). CDR3 loop: CASSTRRNRVGGYTF. CDR3 coding DNA: TGTGCCAGCAGCACAAGACGAAACAGGGTCGGGGGCTACACCTTC.

This clonotype was seen many times. The chain recombines TRBV20-1 with TRBJ1-5; 10 bases match TRBD1. Per germline, CDR1 DFQATT and CDR2 SNEGSKA (reference sequence). CDR3 size: 13 residues. V was clipped by 6 bases and J by 5 bases; unmatched bases: 4. CDR3 protein: CSARQGADQPQHF. CDR3 nucleotide sequence: TGCAGTGCCAGACAGGGGGCAGATCAGCCCCAGCATTTT.